Following are 9 T cell receptor beta chains from one sample sequenced in a study of T-cell memory formation after mild COVID-19. Using its own MiXCR run on the 5' RACE reads, TCRdb lists one record per CDR3 protein. This table holds approximately 250,000 distinct CDR3 sequences, 16% found once. Sequencing was carried out using PBMCs or a T cell subset sorted from them (not recorded which). These receptors originate from a man younger than 35 who had mild COVID-19 (a few samples of this study predate the infection). Cell type and time point are not known.

CDR3 amino acids: CASSFGGHRSYEQYV. The CDR3 region has the DNA TGTGCCAGCAGTTTTGGGGGACACAGGTCCTACGAGCAGTACGTC. The rearrangement joins TRBV28 to TRBJ2-7, with a weak D call TRBD1 (6 bases). Germline CDR1 MDHEN, CDR2 SYDVKM. Trimming pared 3 bases from V and 1 base from J, leaving 13 bases between. The CDR3 spans 15 residues.

This rearrangement joins TRBV7-6 to TRBJ2-7, with D possibly matching TRBD2 (7 bases). The CDR3 sequence is 15 residues long. Per germline, CDR1 SGHVS and CDR2 FNYEAQ. V was trimmed by 5 bases and J by 5 bases, leaving 19 bases between them. CDR3 region: CASSRVGGPLDEQYF. In DNA form, the CDR3 reads TGTGCCAGCAGCAGGGTGGGGGGGCCTCTCGACGAGCAGTACTTC.

This chain connects TRBV29-1 to TRBJ2-7; D is uncertain. CDR3 length: 15 amino acids. Germline V gene lookup returns CDR1 SQVTM and CDR2 ANQGSEA. V lost 5 bases and J 0 bases, leaving 17 bases between the germline ends. In nucleotides, the CDR3 is TGCAGCGTTTCCGGGCACACCCGAAGCTCCTACGAGCAGTACTTC. Encoded protein: CSVSGHTRSSYEQYF.

This chain uses TRBV10-3 with TRBJ2-7; weak D call: TRBD2 (6 bases). Germline V gene lookup returns CDR1 ENHRY and CDR2 SYGVKD. V was pared by 6 bases and J by 5 bases, with 14 bases between. The CDR3 covers 13 residues. CDR3 DNA sequence: TGTGCCATCAGGCGCGGGGACGCCGACGAGCAGTACTTC. It is translated as CAIRRGDADEQYF.

The J gene is TRBJ2-3, the V gene TRBV4-3, with D perhaps assigned TRBD1 or TRBD2 (6 bases each). Germline V CDR1 and CDR2: LGHNA, YSLEER. The V end lost 4 bases, the J end lost 4 bases, and 21 bases lay between the germline ends. The CDR3 has 17 amino acids. The CDR3 bases are TGCGCCAGCAGCCGTTATAGGGGGGCCGCATTGGCAGATACGCAGTATTTT. Its protein is CASSRYRGAALADTQYF.

This clonotype was seen only a few times. The genes are TRBV29-1 and TRBJ2-3, with 12 bases lining up with TRBD2. This CDR3 comprises 16 residues. V lost 4 bases and J lost 0; bases outside the gene matches: 5. CDR1 is SQVTM and CDR2 is ANQGSEA in the germline V gene. This CDR3 is CSVVRLAGASTDTQYF. The CDR3 nucleotides are TGCAGCGTTGTCCGACTAGCGGGAGCTAGCACAGATACGCAGTATTTT.

This clonotype was counted between two and nine times. CDR3 sequence (DNA): TGCGCCAGCAGCCCGGGGGGGGGTTTTGGCTACACCTTC. The encoded protein is CASSPGGGFGYTF. The chain recombines TRBV4-3 with TRBJ1-2, with a weak D call TRBD1 (5 bases). The CDR3 covers 13 residues. Trimming pared 4 bases from V and 7 bases from J, leaving 13 bases between. Germline CDR1 is LGHNA and CDR2 is YSLEER.

The chain has TRBV5-6 and TRBJ2-7; D remains ambiguous. Trimming took off 4 bases at V and 0 bases at J, with 14 bases between the two ends. The CDR3 consists of 15 residues. Germline CDR1 reads SGHDT; CDR2 reads YYEEEE. CDR3 coding DNA: TGTGCCAGCAGCCCACGTCCCGAAAGCTCCTACGAGCAGTACTTC. Protein sequence: CASSPRPESSYEQYF.

J is TRBJ1-3 and V is TRBV11-1, with a weak D call TRBD1 (6 bases). The germline V and J ends were trimmed by 2 bases and 4 bases, with 9 bases remaining between them. Germline-derived CDR1 and CDR2 are SGHAT and FQDESV (reference sequence). This CDR3 region has 14 residues. CDR3 sequence reads: CASSLSGDGNTIYF. The CDR3 nucleotides are TGTGCCAGCAGCTTATCAGGGGACGGAAACACCATATATTTT.